These T cell receptor beta chains were read from a single sample in a study of hypomethylating agent response in myelodysplastic syndrome. Sequencing was performed with immunoSEQ multiplex PCR; in TCRdb, only in-frame clones are kept and a portion is missing. The table has about 5,900 clones, around 87% seen once; the top ten hold under 15%. The specimen comprised bone marrow, sampled before or after starting hypomethylating agent treatment for myelodysplastic syndrome (not recorded which). The receptors were gathered from a human donor with myelodysplastic syndrome. Each CDR3 is given with its conserved first and last residue. Fields, in order: V gene, clone size, J gene, D gene, CDR3 protein, CDR3 DNA. A D gene is named only where the DNA matches it firmly. The size of a clone is reported for some rows only, either as once, few or many, or as a class for expanded clones.

>TRBV14|.|TRBJ2-1|.
CASSQYFSGEQFF
TGTGCCAGCAGCCAATATTTTTCTGGTGAGCAGTTCTTC
>TRBV11-2|.|TRBJ2-2|.
CASSPRGGNTGELFF
TGTGCCAGCAGCCCTAGGGGGGGGAACACCGGGGAGCTGTTTTTT
>TRBV29-1|.|TRBJ1-1|.
CSGFGTANTEAFF
TGCAGTGGATTCGGGACGGCGAACACTGAAGCTTTCTTT
>TRBV5-4|.|TRBJ1-2|.
CASSSRWGGQGGYTF
TGTGCCAGCAGCTCTCGTTGGGGGGGGCAGGGTGGCTACACCTTC
>TRBV29-1|.|TRBJ1-2|TRBD1
CSVDGQGASYGYTF
TGCAGCGTTGACGGACAGGGAGCTAGCTATGGCTACACCTTC
>TRBV4-2|.|TRBJ2-3|.
CASSQDGADTQYF
TGTGCCAGCAGCCAAGACGGGGCCGATACGCAGTATTTT
>TRBV6-6|.|TRBJ1-5|TRBD1
CASSYYRGGNQPQHF
TGTGCCAGCAGTTACTACAGGGGCGGGAATCAGCCCCAGCATTTT
>TRBV23-1|once|TRBJ2-5|.
CASPGETQYF
TGCGCCAGCCCCGGAGAGACCCAGTACTTC
>TRBV5-1|.|TRBJ1-1|.
CASSLARFNTEAFF
TGCGCCAGCAGCTTGGCCAGATTCAACACTGAAGCTTTCTTT
>TRBV10-3|.|TRBJ2-2|TRBD1
CAISEGTGNTGELFF
TGTGCCATCAGTGAAGGGACAGGGAACACCGGGGAGCTGTTTTTT
>TRBV5-4|.|TRBJ2-5|TRBD2
CASSLRTSGAGETQYF
TGTGCCAGCAGCTTGAGGACTAGCGGGGCTGGAGAGACCCAGTACTTC
>TRBV7-2|once|TRBJ2-5|TRBD1
CASSPGQGPETQYF
TGTGCCAGCAGCCCGGGACAGGGGCCAGAGACCCAGTACTTC
>TRBV5-1|.|TRBJ2-4|.
CASSLGPEGAIQYF
TGCGCCAGCAGCTTGGGGCCGGAGGGGGCTATTCAGTACTTC
>TRBV9|.|TRBJ2-3|.
CASSEDHTDTQYF
TGTGCCAGCAGCGAGGACCACACAGATACGCAGTATTTT
>TRBV9|.|TRBJ2-5|TRBD1
CASSVGMDRRTQYF
TGTGCCAGCAGCGTAGGAATGGACAGGAGGACCCAGTACTTC
>TRBV12-5|.|TRBJ2-3|TRBD2
CASGLTSGGPNTQYF
TGTGCTAGTGGTCTCACTAGCGGGGGCCCTAATACGCAGTATTTT
>TRBV5-1|.|TRBJ2-2|.
CASSLGLDTGELFF
TGCGCCAGCAGCCTGGGGTTGGACACCGGGGAGCTGTTTTTT
>TRBV5-1|.|TRBJ2-3|.
CASSYSSWTDTQYF
TGCGCCAGCAGCTACTCCAGTTGGACAGATACGCAGTATTTT
>TRBV27|.|TRBJ2-2|.
CASSLRYGGPNTGELFF
TGTGCCAGCAGTTTGAGGTACGGGGGACCGAACACCGGGGAGCTGTTTTTT
>TRBV5-4|.|TRBJ2-2|.
CASSWGRPGTGELFF
TGTGCCAGCAGCTGGGGCCGACCGGGGACCGGGGAGCTGTTTTTT
>TRBV6-5|.|TRBJ2-5|.
CASRRTPQETQYF
TGTGCCAGCAGAAGGACTCCACAAGAGACCCAGTACTTC
>TRBV29-1|.|TRBJ2-1|.
CSVGAYNEQFF
TGCAGCGTGGGGGCCTACAATGAGCAGTTCTTC
>TRBV9|.|TRBJ2-2|.
CASSVAGADTGELFF
TGTGCCAGCAGCGTGGCAGGGGCGGACACCGGGGAGCTGTTTTTT
>TRBV11-2|once|TRBJ2-5|TRBD2
CASSHGLAGGLYQETQYF
TGTGCCAGCAGCCATGGACTAGCGGGGGGGCTGTACCAAGAGACCCAGTACTTC
>TRBV11-2|.|TRBJ2-5|.
CASSSRLGGELETQYF
TGTGCCAGCAGCTCCAGACTCGGGGGAGAATTAGAGACCCAGTACTTC
>TRBV5-6|.|TRBJ2-1|TRBD2
CASSLMRSGGASEQFF
TGTGCCAGCAGCCTAATGCGTAGCGGGGGGGCCAGTGAGCAGTTCTTC
>TRBV28|.|TRBJ1-6|TRBD1
CASEPRDSLNSPLHF
TGTGCCAGCGAACCGAGGGACAGCCTTAATTCACCCCTCCACTTT
>TRBV29-1|few|TRBJ1-1|TRBD1
CSGRTGGAGEAFF
TGCAGCGGCCGAACAGGGGGCGCAGGGGAAGCTTTCTTT
>TRBV2|.|TRBJ1-4|TRBD1
CASSEDRGNEKLFF
TGTGCCAGCAGTGAAGACAGGGGGAACGAAAAACTGTTTTTT
>TRBV7-6|.|TRBJ2-3|TRBD1
CASSPGTGGTDTQYF
TGTGCCAGCAGCCCCGGGACAGGGGGGACAGATACGCAGTATTTT
>TRBV7-8|few|TRBJ1-1|.
CASTITGRGNTEAFF
TGTGCCAGCACCATTACAGGGAGGGGGAACACTGAAGCTTTCTTT